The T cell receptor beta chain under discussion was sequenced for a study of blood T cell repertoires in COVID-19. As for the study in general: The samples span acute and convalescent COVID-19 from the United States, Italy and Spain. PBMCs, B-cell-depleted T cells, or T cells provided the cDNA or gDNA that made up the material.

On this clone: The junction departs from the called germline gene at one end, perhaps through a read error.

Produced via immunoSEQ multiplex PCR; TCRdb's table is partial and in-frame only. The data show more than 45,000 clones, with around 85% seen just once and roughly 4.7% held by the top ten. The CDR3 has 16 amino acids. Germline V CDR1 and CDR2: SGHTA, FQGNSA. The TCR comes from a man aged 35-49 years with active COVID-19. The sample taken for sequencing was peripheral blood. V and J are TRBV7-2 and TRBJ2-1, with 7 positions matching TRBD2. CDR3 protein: CAGSLEGRGIYNEQFF. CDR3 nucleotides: TGTGCCGGCAGCTTAGAAGGGCGGGGGATCTACAATGAGCAGTTCTTC.